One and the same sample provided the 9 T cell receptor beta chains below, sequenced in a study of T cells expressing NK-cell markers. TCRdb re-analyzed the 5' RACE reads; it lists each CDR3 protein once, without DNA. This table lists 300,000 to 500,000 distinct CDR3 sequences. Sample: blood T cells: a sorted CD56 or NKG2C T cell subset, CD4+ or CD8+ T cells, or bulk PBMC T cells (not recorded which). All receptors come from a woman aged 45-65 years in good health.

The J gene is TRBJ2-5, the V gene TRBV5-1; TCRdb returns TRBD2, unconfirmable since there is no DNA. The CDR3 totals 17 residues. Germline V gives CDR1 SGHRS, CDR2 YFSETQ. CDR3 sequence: CASSLGFRLAEQETQYF.

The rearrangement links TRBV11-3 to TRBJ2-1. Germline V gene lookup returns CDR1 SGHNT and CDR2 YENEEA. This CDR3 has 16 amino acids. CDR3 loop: CASSFFVGTNYNEQFF. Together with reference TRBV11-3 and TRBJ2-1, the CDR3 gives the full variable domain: EAGVVQSPRYKIIEKKQPVAFWCNPISGHNTLYWYLQNLGQGPELLIRYENEEAVDDSQLPKDRFSAERLKGVDSTLKIQPAELGDSAVYLCASSFFVGTNYNEQFFGPGTRLTVL.

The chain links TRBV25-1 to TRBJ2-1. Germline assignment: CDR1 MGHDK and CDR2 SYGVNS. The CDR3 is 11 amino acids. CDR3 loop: CASGPANEQFF.

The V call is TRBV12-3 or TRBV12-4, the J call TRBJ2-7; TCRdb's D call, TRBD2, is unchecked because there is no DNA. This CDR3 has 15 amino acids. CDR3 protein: CASSSPGLGVYEQYF.

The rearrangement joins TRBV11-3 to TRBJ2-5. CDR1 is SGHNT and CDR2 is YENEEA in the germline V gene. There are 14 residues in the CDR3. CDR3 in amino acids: CASSTRRPEETQYF.

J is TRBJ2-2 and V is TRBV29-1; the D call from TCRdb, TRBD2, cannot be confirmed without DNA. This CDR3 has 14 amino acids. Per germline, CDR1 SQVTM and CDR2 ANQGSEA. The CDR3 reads CSVSGRPNTGELFF.

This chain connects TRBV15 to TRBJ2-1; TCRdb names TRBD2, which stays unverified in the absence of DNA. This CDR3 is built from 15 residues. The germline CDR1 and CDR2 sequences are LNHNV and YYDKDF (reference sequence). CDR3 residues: CATWSVVAGYNEQFF.

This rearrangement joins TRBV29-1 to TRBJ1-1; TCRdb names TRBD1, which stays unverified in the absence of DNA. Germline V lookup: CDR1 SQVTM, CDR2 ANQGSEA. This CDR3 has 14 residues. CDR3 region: CSVEETGLNTEAFF.

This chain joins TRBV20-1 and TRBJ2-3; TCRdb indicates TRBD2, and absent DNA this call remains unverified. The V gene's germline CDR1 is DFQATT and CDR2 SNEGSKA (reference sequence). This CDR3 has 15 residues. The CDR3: CSTPSLGLRSDTQYF.